These 18 T cell receptor beta chains originate from one sample sequenced in a study of blood T cell repertoires in COVID-19. Assay used: immunoSEQ multiplex PCR; TCRdb lists only in-frame clones, some missing. The data contain a few hundred thousand clones, approximately 88% of them singletons. Sequenced sample: PBMCs or T cells enriched from blood (not recorded which). The receptors originated from a woman aged 40-49 years who had recovered from COVID-19.

Only a few counts were recorded for this clone. Here the CDR3 DNA reads TGCGCCAGCAGCCAAGATCCGGGACAGGCTTCCTACAATGAGCAGTTCTTC. This gives the protein CASSQDPGQASYNEQFF. V and J are TRBV4-3 and TRBJ2-1; TRBD1 matches at 8 bases. Trimming took 0 bases from V and 1 from J; bases not matched to a gene: 5. CDR1 LGHNA and CDR2 YSLEER come from the germline V gene. This CDR3 region has 17 residues.

The chain couples TRBV18 to TRBJ2-2, with a possible D match to TRBD1 (5 bases). V was pared by 2 bases and J by 1 base, with 8 bases between. Germline V lookup: CDR1 KGHSH, CDR2 LQKENI. There are 15 residues in the CDR3. The CDR3 region is CASSPSQVNTGELFF. CDR3 DNA sequence: TGTGCCAGCTCACCATCACAGGTGAACACCGGGGAGCTGTTTTTT. The whole variable domain, remainder taken from reference TRBV18 and TRBJ2-2, is NAGVMQNPRHLVRRRGQEARLRCSPMKGHSHVYWYRQLPEEGLKFMVYLQKENIIDESGMPKERFSAEFPKEGPSILRIQQVVRGDSAAYFCASSPSQVNTGELFFGEGSRLTVL.

This clone was seen a handful of times. The rearrangement joins TRBV24-1 to TRBJ2-5, with a weak D call TRBD1 (5 bases). This CDR3 has 13 residues. Trimming left V 5 bases short and J 4 bases short, with 10 bases between. Germline CDR1 and CDR2: KGHDR and SFDVKD. The CDR3 region has the DNA TGTGCCACCAGTGTTCCAGGGTTAGAGACCCAGTACTTC. Translation: CATSVPGLETQYF.

The gene calls are TRBV6-5 and TRBJ2-7; TRBD2 might be the D (7 bases). The CDR3 contains 15 residues. Germline-derived CDR1 and CDR2 are MNHEY and SVGAGI. Trimming stripped 10 bases from V and 0 bases from J, with 19 bases between. CDR3 nucleotide sequence: TGTGCCACCCTTAGGGGGACTACCACCTCCTACGAGCAGTACTTC. It is translated as CATLRGTTTSYEQYF.

The chain uses TRBV15 and TRBJ1-1; D perhaps matches TRBD1 (6 bases). The CDR3 spans 15 residues. Trimming removed 4 bases at V and 1 base at J, with 13 bases between. Germline values: CDR1 LNHNV, CDR2 YYDKDF (reference sequence). The CDR3 sequence: CATSITGTANTEAFF. Here the CDR3 DNA reads TGTGCCACCAGCATTACAGGGACGGCGAACACTGAAGCTTTCTTT.

This chain uses TRBV28 with TRBJ2-4, with 10 bases aligning to TRBD2. The CDR3 sequence is 16 residues long. Germline assignment: CDR1 MDHEN and CDR2 SYDVKM. After removal of 5 bases from V and 1 base from J, the junction contained 5 bases not matched to a gene. The CDR3 sequence: CASSPGLAAAKNIQYF. CDR3 nucleotides: TGTGCCAGCAGTCCAGGACTAGCGGCGGCCAAAAACATTCAGTACTTC.

The rearrangement joins TRBV10-1 to TRBJ2-1, with D perhaps TRBD2 (6 bases). Germline V gives CDR1 WNHNN, CDR2 SYGVQD (reference sequence). The V gene lost 5 bases and the J gene lost 7 bases, with 15 bases spanning the gap. The CDR3 is 14 amino acids. Here the CDR3 reads CASSFGGTGNEQFF. The CDR3 coding sequence is TGCGCCAGCAGTTTCGGCGGGACGGGTAATGAGCAGTTCTTC.

The V call is TRBV6-2 or TRBV6-3, the J call TRBJ1-1; tentative D call: TRBD1 (5 bases). Germline assignment: CDR1 MNHEY and CDR2 SVGEGT. The CDR3 is made up of 13 amino acids. The V end was cut by 1 base, the J end by 6 bases, with 9 bases between. CDR3 bases: TGTGCCAGCAGTTACTTGTGGGGGGCTGAAGCTTTCTTT. Amino acids: CASSYLWGAEAFF.

This sequence joins TRBV30 and TRBJ1-3, with D possibly TRBD1 on 6 matching bases. The CDR3 spans 14 residues. Germline CDR1 reads GTSNPN; CDR2 reads SVGIG (reference sequence). Trimming stripped 1 base from V and 0 bases from J, with 7 bases between. CDR3 protein: CAWSGGHSGNTIYF. CDR3 DNA sequence: TGTGCCTGGAGTGGGGGACACTCTGGAAACACCATATATTTT.

V gene TRBV12-3 or TRBV12-4 combines with J gene TRBJ2-2, with D possibly matching TRBD1 (6 bases). Trimming removed 5 bases from V and 6 bases from J, with 10 bases in between. The CDR3 runs to 13 residues. This CDR3 is CASSPRGSGELFF. In DNA form, the CDR3 reads TGTGCCAGCAGTCCCAGGGGTTCCGGGGAGCTGTTTTTT.

The chain uses TRBV11-2 and TRBJ2-1; TRBD2 matches 8 bases. The CDR3 consists of 16 residues. CDR1 and CDR2 from the germline V gene are SGHAT and FQNNGV. V lost 1 base and J lost 6; bases outside the gene matches: 8. The CDR3 protein is CASSLVLTSAGNEQFF. For the CDR3, the DNA is TGTGCCAGCAGCTTAGTCCTGACTAGCGCAGGCAATGAGCAGTTCTTC.

The CDR3 loop is CATSRGSNEQFF. The CDR3, as DNA: TGTGCCACCAGTAGGGGTTCAAATGAGCAGTTCTTC. The V call is TRBV24-1, the J call TRBJ2-1; possible D gene TRBD1, 5 bases. Germline loops: CDR1 KGHDR, CDR2 SFDVKD. This CDR3 is 12 amino acids long. V shed 6 bases and J shed 7 bases, with 9 bases lying between them.

The chain couples TRBV18 to TRBJ1-1; 9 bases are a match to TRBD1. V shed 8 bases and J 1 base; nucleotides not matched to a gene: 5. The CDR3 runs to 14 residues. The germline gives CDR1 KGHSH, CDR2 LQKENI. This chain's CDR3 is CASQRDRANTEAFF. The CDR3 coding sequence is TGTGCCAGCCAGAGGGACAGGGCGAACACTGAAGCTTTCTTT.

This clone was observed a single time. The chain employs TRBV28 and TRBJ2-1; 7 bases fit TRBD1. The CDR3 spans 13 residues. CDR1 MDHEN and CDR2 SYDVKM come from the germline V gene. Trimming took 10 bases from V and 5 from J; bases not matched to a gene: 8. CDR3 loop: CATSSGQNNEQFF. Here the CDR3 DNA reads TGTGCCACTTCCTCGGGACAGAACAATGAGCAGTTCTTC.

The chain employs TRBV5-5 and TRBJ1-5; 8 bases agree with TRBD1. Trimming cost V 4 bases and J 3 bases; bases outside gene matches: 12. CDR3 length: 17 residues. Germline V lookup: CDR1 SGHKS, CDR2 YYEKEE (reference sequence). CDR3 in amino acids: CASSTTGQGDFNQPQHF. In DNA, the CDR3 is TGTGCCAGCAGCACTACCGGACAGGGCGATTTCAATCAGCCCCAGCATTTT.

The CDR3 is CASSPAGTGGSETQYF. The CDR3 region has the DNA TGTGCCAGCAGTCCCGCCGGGACAGGGGGTTCAGAGACCCAGTACTTC. The genes are TRBV28 and TRBJ2-5, with 11 bases matching TRBD1. The CDR3 runs 16 residues. V trimming: 5 bases; J trimming: 4 bases; junction bases outside the gene matches: 9. The germline V gene encodes CDR1 MDHEN and CDR2 SYDVKM.

The table lists this clone with a few counts. This sequence joins TRBV5-1 and TRBJ2-1; 12 nucleotides match TRBD2. Unmatched junction bases numbered 4, after V lost 2 bases and J lost 7 bases. Germline values: CDR1 SGHRS, CDR2 YFSETQ. The CDR3 contains 15 residues. The CDR3 protein is CASSFSSGRANEQFF. CDR3 nucleotide sequence: TGCGCCAGCAGCTTCTCTAGCGGGAGGGCGAATGAGCAGTTCTTC.

The chain has TRBV28 and TRBJ2-7, with TRBD1 as a possible D gene (5 bases). The CDR3 has 12 amino acids. Trimming stripped 5 bases from V and 2 bases from J, with 7 bases between. CDR1 is MDHEN and CDR2 is SYDVKM in the germline V gene. CDR3 residues: CASSPDTYEQYF. The CDR3 nucleotides are TGTGCCAGCAGTCCGGACACCTACGAGCAGTACTTC.